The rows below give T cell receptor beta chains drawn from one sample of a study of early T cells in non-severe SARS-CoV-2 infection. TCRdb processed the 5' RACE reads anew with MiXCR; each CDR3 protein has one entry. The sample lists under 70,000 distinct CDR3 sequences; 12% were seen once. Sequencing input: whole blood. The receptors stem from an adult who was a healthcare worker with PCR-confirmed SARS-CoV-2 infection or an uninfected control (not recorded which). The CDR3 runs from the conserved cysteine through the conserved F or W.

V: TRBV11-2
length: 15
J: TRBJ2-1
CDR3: CASSPLAGAVNEQFF

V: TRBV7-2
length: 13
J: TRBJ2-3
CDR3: CASSVFSTDTQYF

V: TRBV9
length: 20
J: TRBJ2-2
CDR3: CASSVVPFGGRANLAGELFF

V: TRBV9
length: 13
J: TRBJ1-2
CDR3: CASTPGPNYGYTF

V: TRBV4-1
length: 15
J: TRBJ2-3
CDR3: CASSQGRGWTDTQYF

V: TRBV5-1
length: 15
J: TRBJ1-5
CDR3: CASSPGQISNQPQHF

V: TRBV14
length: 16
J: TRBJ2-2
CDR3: CASGLAGTIVGGELFF

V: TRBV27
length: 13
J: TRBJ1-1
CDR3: CASRGHGGTEAFF

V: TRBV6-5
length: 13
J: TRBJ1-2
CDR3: CASRRTTDYGYTF

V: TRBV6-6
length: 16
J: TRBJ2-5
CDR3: CASRLWTGGVGETQYF

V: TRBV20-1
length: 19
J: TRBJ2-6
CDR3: CSARVGPTGGSSGANVLTF

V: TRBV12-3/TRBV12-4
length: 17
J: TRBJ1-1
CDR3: CASSFPKGVSMNTEAFF

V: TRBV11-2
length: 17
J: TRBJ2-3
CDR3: CASSLEQPGQGVGTQYF

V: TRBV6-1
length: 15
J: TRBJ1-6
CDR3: CASSEVGKINSPLHF

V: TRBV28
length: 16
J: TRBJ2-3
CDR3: CASSLAQGAGTDTQYF

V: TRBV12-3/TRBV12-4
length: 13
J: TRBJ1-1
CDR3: CASSLTPGIEAFF

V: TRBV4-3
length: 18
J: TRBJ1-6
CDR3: CASSQSRTRSSYNSPLHF

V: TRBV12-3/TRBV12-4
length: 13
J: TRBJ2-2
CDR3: CASATGPARELFF

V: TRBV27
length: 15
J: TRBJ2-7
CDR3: CASSLYGQVAYEQYF

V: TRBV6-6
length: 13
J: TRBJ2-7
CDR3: CASRRHGIDEQYF

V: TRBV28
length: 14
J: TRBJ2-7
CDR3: CASSLPGQGDEQYF

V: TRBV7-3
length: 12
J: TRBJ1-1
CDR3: CASSPGTGEAFF

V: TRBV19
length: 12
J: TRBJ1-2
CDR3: CASSFRDRGYTF

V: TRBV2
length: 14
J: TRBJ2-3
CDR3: CASSERKVTDTQYF

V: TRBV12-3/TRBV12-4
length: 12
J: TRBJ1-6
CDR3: CASSFPESPLHF

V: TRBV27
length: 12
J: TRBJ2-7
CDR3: CASSPDGAEQYF

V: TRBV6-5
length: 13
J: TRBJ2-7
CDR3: CASSPGATYEQYF

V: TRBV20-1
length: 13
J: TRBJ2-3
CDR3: CSASGGRRNTQYF

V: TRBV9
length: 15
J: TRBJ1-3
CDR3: CASSLEGARGNTIYF

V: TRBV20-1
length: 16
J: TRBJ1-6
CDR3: CSAIELQGIGDSPLHF

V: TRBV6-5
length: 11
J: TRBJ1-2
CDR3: CASRNSGGYTF

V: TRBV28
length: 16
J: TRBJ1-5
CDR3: CASSPGGVLSNQPQHF

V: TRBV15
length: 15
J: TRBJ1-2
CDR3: CATSRPQGPHYGYTF

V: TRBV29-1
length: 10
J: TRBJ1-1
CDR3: CSASGTEAFF

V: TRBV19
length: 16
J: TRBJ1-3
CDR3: CASRTSRDYERNTIYF

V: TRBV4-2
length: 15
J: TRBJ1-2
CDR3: CASSQDEGSGYGYTF

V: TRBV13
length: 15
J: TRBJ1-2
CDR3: CASSESGQTYYGYTF

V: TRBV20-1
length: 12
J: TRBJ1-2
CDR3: CSASTEDYGYTF

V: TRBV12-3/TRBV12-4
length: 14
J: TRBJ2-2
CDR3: CASTRQAYTGELFF

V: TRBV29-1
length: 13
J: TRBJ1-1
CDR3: CSVAVGRDTEAFF

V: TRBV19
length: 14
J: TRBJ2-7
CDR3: CATRGFSSSYEQYF